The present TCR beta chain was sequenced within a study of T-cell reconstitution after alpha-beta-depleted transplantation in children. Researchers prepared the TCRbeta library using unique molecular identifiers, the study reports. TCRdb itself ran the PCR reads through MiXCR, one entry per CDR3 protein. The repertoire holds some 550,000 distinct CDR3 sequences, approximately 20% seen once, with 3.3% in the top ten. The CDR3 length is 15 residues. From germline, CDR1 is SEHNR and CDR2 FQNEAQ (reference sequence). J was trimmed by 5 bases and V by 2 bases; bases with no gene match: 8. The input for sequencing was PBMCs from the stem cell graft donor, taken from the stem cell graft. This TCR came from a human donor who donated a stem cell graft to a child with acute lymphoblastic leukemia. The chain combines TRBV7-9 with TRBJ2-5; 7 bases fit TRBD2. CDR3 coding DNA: TGTGCCAGCAGCTTAAGAGGGGCGGGGGAGGAGACCCAGTACTTC. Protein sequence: CASSLRGAGEETQYF.